These 17 T cell receptor beta chains share one sample of origin, sequenced in a study of cytomegalovirus exposure and HLA in healthy donors. With 60 Vbeta and 13 Jbeta primers, the PCR was carried out. The table came from immunoSEQ multiplex PCR; TCRdb's copy has only in-frame clones and leaves some out. The repertoire has about 130,000 clones, 65% to 80% of them found once; the top ten carry 6.5% to 7%. The sample was PBMCs. These receptors all stem from a man in his forties in good health and CMV-seropositive.

The chain has TRBV6-4 and TRBJ2-3; 7 positions agree with TRBD2. Germline-derived CDR1 and CDR2 are MRHNA and SNTAGT. The CDR3 extends over 15 amino acids. After removal of 3 bases from V and 0 bases from J, the junction contained 3 bases not matched to a gene. As DNA, the CDR3 is TGTGCCAGCAGTGAAACAGCGGGAAGCACAGATACGCAGTATTTT. Translation: CASSETAGSTDTQYF.

This clone has more than one count but fewer than ten. The rearrangement joins TRBV19 to TRBJ1-1, with a possible D match to TRBD1 (6 bases). Germline-derived CDR1 and CDR2 are LNHDA and SQIVND (reference sequence). There are 12 residues in the CDR3. Trimming cost V 5 bases and J 5 bases, with 9 bases left between them. The CDR3 region is CASSRQGTEAFF. The CDR3, as DNA: TGTGCCAGTAGTCGCCAGGGGACTGAAGCTTTCTTT.

The chain carries TRBV9 and TRBJ1-1; TRBD1 is a possible D gene (5 bases). CDR1 is SGDLS and CDR2 is YYNGEE in the germline V gene. Between the trimmed V and J ends, which lost 7 bases and 3 bases, there was a span of 16 bases. CDR3 length: 14 residues. CDR3 nucleotide sequence: TGTGCCAGCCACACCGTGGTAGGGGACACTGAAGCTTTCTTT. This translates into CASHTVVGDTEAFF.

The V gene is TRBV19, the J gene TRBJ1-1; D possibly corresponds to TRBD1 (6 bases). CDR3 size: 13 residues. The ends were cut back, 6 bases at V and 4 bases at J, with 12 bases in the middle. CDR1 and CDR2 (germline): LNHDA, SQIVND (reference sequence). This CDR3 reads CASSHGGLTEAFF. CDR3 sequence (DNA): TGTGCCAGTAGCCACGGGGGGCTCACTGAAGCTTTCTTT.

The rearrangement links TRBV19 to TRBJ1-1, with 7 positions matching TRBD1. The CDR3 consists of 14 residues. Germline values: CDR1 LNHDA, CDR2 SQIVND (reference sequence). The ends lost 7 bases at V and 5 bases at J; junction bases unmatched: 10. The CDR3, as DNA: TGTGCCAGTAATCAAGGGGGCATTGGGACTGAAGCTTTCTTT. Encoded protein: CASNQGGIGTEAFF.

The rearrangement links TRBV11-2 to TRBJ1-1; possible D gene TRBD1, 6 bases. The CDR3 extends over 14 amino acids. From germline, CDR1 is SGHAT and CDR2 FQNNGV. V lost 7 bases and J 1 base, leaving 13 bases between the germline ends. CDR3 sequence (DNA): TGTGCCAGCAACAGGGACACTTGGAACACTGAAGCTTTCTTT. Translating gives CASNRDTWNTEAFF.

The rearrangement joins TRBV9 to TRBJ2-2, with a weak D call TRBD2 (6 bases). V was pared by 2 bases and J by 1 base, with 9 bases between. Looked up from germline, CDR1 is SGDLS and CDR2 is YYNGEE. The CDR3 has 15 residues. The CDR3 DNA reads as TGTGCCAGCAGCGTGGAGGGAGGGAACACCGGGGAGCTGTTTTTT. Encoded protein: CASSVEGGNTGELFF.

This sequence joins TRBV7-9 and TRBJ2-7; 7 nucleotides agree with TRBD1. CDR1 is SEHNR, CDR2 FQNEAQ, per germline (reference sequence). After removal of 5 bases from V and 4 bases from J, the junction contained 14 bases not matched to a gene. The CDR3 loop spans 16 amino acids. The CDR3 sequence: CASSLTQGLSRYEQYF. In DNA, the CDR3 is TGTGCCAGCAGCCTTACACAGGGGTTGAGTCGTTACGAGCAGTACTTC.

V and J are TRBV2 and TRBJ2-3, with 7 nucleotides matching TRBD2. The CDR3 is 16 residues long. In germline, CDR1 is SNHLY, CDR2 FYNNEI. Trimming cost V 7 bases and J 10 bases; bases outside gene matches: 20. CDR3 DNA: TGTGCCAGCATCTTTTCGGGGGAGGGCCCGGATGGAGCGCAGTATTTT. It is translated as CASIFSGEGPDGAQYF.

V and J are TRBV5-1 and TRBJ2-2, with 14 bases matching TRBD2. Germline V gene sequence: CDR1 SGHRS, CDR2 YFSETQ. There are 16 residues in the CDR3. The trim removed 4 bases at V and 2 bases at J, leaving 1 base unmatched. CDR3 in DNA: TGCGCCAGCAGCGGGACTAGCGGGAGTAACACCGGGGAGCTGTTTTTT. Translating gives CASSGTSGSNTGELFF.

By share of the sample, this clone is medium-sized. The V call is TRBV5-6, the J call TRBJ1-2, with TRBD1 identical over 9 bases. The V gene end was trimmed by 4 bases and the J gene end by 2 bases; junction bases not matched to a gene: 9. CDR3 length: 16 amino acids. Per the germline V gene, CDR1 is SGHDT and CDR2 is YYEEEE. The CDR3 DNA sequence: TGTGCCAGCAGCCCCATCCCGGGACAGGGCAACTATGGCTACACCTTC. Translation: CASSPIPGQGNYGYTF.

This clone was detected a few times. The chain joins TRBV10-1 to TRBJ2-3; 9 bases align to TRBD2. V lost 2 bases and J lost 1; bases outside the gene matches: 4. Germline assignment: CDR1 WNHNN and CDR2 SYGVQD (reference sequence). This CDR3 is 16 amino acids long. The CDR3 loop reads CASSEIQREGTDTQYF. The CDR3 DNA is TGCGCCAGCAGTGAGATTCAGCGGGAGGGCACAGATACGCAGTATTTT.

This clone was counted a few times. Other DNA sequences in this sample translate to the same CDR3. The rearrangement uses TRBV6-1 and TRBJ1-4; 7 nucleotides align to TRBD1. Germline V CDR1 and CDR2: MNHNS, SASEGT. V lost 3 bases, J lost 6 bases, and 4 bases stayed unmatched. CDR3 size: 14 residues. The CDR3 reads CASSERGRDEKLFF. CDR3 coding DNA: TGTGCCAGCAGTGAGAGGGGGCGGGATGAAAAACTGTTTTTT.

J is TRBJ2-1 and V is TRBV29-1; D may be TRBD2 (5 bases). Germline CDR1 is SQVTM and CDR2 is ANQGSEA. This CDR3 is built from 12 residues. Between the trimmed V and J ends, which lost 4 bases and 14 bases, there was a span of 18 bases. Here the CDR3 reads CSVAAEDLVEFF. The DNA of the CDR3 is TGCAGCGTTGCAGCGGAGGACTTAGTGGAGTTCTTC.

This clone appeared once. This chain joins TRBV11-2 and TRBJ2-2; a weak D match, TRBD1 (5 bases). Germline-derived CDR1 and CDR2 are SGHAT and FQNNGV. Between the trimmed V and J ends, which lost 0 bases and 7 bases, there was a span of 12 bases. The CDR3 is 15 amino acids. CDR3 sequence (DNA): TGTGCCAGCAGCTTAGATAGTACAGGCCACGGGGAGCTGTTTTTT. Translating gives CASSLDSTGHGELFF.

This chain joins TRBV27 and TRBJ2-2; maybe TRBD2 (6 bases). Trimming cost V 3 bases and J 0 bases, with 11 bases left between them. The CDR3 has 16 amino acids. Germline V gene lookup returns CDR1 MNHEY and CDR2 SMNVEV (reference sequence). The DNA for the CDR3 is TGTGCCAGCAGTTTCTACCGGGACTCGAACACCGGGGAGCTGTTTTTT. Translated: CASSFYRDSNTGELFF.

The chain combines TRBV28 with TRBJ2-5; TRBD2 matches 11 bases. CDR1 MDHEN and CDR2 SYDVKM come from the germline V gene. The V segment lost 6 bases and the J segment 4 bases; nucleotides outside the gene matches: 4. The CDR3 length is 14 residues. The CDR3 loop is CASRLGLAVETQYF. Written as DNA, the CDR3 is TGTGCCAGCAGATTGGGACTAGCGGTAGAGACCCAGTACTTC. Filled out from reference TRBV28 and TRBJ2-5, the complete variable domain reads DVKVTQSSRYLVKRTGEKVFLECVQDMDHENMFWYRQDPGLGLRLIYFSYDVKMKEKGDIPEGYSVSREKKERFSLILESASTNQTSMYLCASRLGLAVETQYFGPGTRLLVL.